The 7 T cell receptor beta chains in this list originate from one sample, sequenced in a study of blood T cell repertoires in COVID-19. TCRdb's table, derived via immunoSEQ multiplex PCR, lists solely in-frame clones and lacks some. The sample lists roughly 250,000 clones; just under 85% were seen once. The sample was peripheral blood. Receptors were obtained from a woman of 80 years or more with acute or convalescent COVID-19.

The chain combines TRBV27 with TRBJ1-5; tentatively, D is TRBD1 (6 bases). V was cut by 5 bases and J by 3 bases, with 17 bases left in between. Germline-derived CDR1 and CDR2 are MNHEY and SMNVEV (reference sequence). The CDR3 extends over 16 amino acids. CDR3 coding DNA: TGTGCCAGCAGTGCGGCGCCGCCAGGGGTCAATCAGCCCCAGCATTTT. Encoded protein: CASSAAPPGVNQPQHF.

This rearrangement joins TRBV19 to TRBJ2-5; D not certain. The CDR3 has 12 residues. Germline assignment: CDR1 LNHDA and CDR2 SQIVND (reference sequence). Deletions cut 2 bases from V and 3 bases from J, with 4 bases between. Written as DNA, the CDR3 is TGTGCCAGTAGTATATCTGAAGAGACCCAGTACTTC. Translation gives CASSISEETQYF.

This clone was recorded many times. The chain uses TRBV27 and TRBJ1-5; a weak D match, TRBD1 (6 bases). V lost 8 bases, J lost 3 bases, and 14 bases lay in between. The V gene's germline CDR1 is MNHEY and CDR2 SMNVEV (reference sequence). This CDR3 has 14 residues. CDR3 in amino acids: CASVAQGSNQPQHF. The CDR3 nucleotides are TGTGCCAGCGTAGCTCAGGGGTCCAATCAGCCCCAGCATTTT.

The rearrangement uses TRBV5-5 and TRBJ2-5; 7 bases fit TRBD1. Per the germline V gene, CDR1 is SGHKS and CDR2 is YYEKEE (reference sequence). The CDR3 contains 15 residues. V was clipped by 4 bases and J by 5 bases; unmatched bases: 11. CDR3 amino acids: CASSTRTGLRETQYF. The CDR3 DNA sequence: TGTGCCAGCAGCACTAGGACAGGACTTAGGGAGACCCAGTACTTC.

The chain carries TRBV2 and TRBJ2-1, with 9 bases that match TRBD2. CDR3 length equals 16 residues. After removal of 4 bases from V and 4 bases from J, the junction contained 8 bases not matched to a gene. The V gene's germline CDR1 is SNHLY and CDR2 FYNNEI. CDR3 nucleotides: TGTGCCAGCAGTGGCAATAGCGGGGGCCGATACAATGAGCAGTTCTTC. It specifies CASSGNSGGRYNEQFF.

The chain links TRBV7-2 to TRBJ2-3; 12 bases fit TRBD2. Germline lookup yields CDR1 SGHTA and CDR2 FQGNSA. The V segment lost 5 bases and the J segment 5 bases; nucleotides outside the gene matches: 5. The length of the CDR3 is 15 residues. The CDR3 bases are TGTGCCAGCAGCGGGAGGACTAGCGGGGTAGATACGCAGTATTTT. Its protein product is CASSGRTSGVDTQYF. The full variable domain, completed using reference TRBV7-2 and TRBJ2-3, is GAGVSQSPSNKVTEKGKDVELRCDPISGHTALYWYRQSLGQGLEFLIYFQGNSAPDKSGLPSDRFSAERTGGSVSTLTIQRTQQEDSAVYLCASSGRTSGVDTQYFGPGTRLTVL.

The CDR3 spells CASSSGGAGELFF. The CDR3, as DNA: TGCGCCAGCAGCTCGGGGGGGGCCGGGGAGCTGTTTTTT. V and J are TRBV5-1 and TRBJ2-2; TRBD2 matches 8 bases. Trimming cost V 3 bases and J 6 bases; bases outside gene matches: 1. The CDR3 contains 13 residues. CDR1 and CDR2 from the germline V gene are SGHRS and YFSETQ.